Described below is a single T cell receptor (beta chain) sequence and its context. The target antigen is unknown. This specimen belongs to a study of T cell responses to AZD1222 COVID-19 vaccine. Produced via immunoSEQ multiplex PCR; TCRdb's table is partial and in-frame only. This sample has around 80,000 clones, with 80% to 90% found just once. Notes on the study in general: A reported finding is that nearly half of spike-specific TCRs target unmutated variant regions. Donors were chiefly white British, with a greater number of females, and clonal diversity was perhaps underestimated.

Germline loops: CDR1 MNHEY, CDR2 SMNVEV (reference sequence). This CDR3 has 15 residues. V lost 2 bases and J lost 7, with 12 bases in between. The sequence came from an adult who received the AZD1222 COVID-19 vaccine. The starting material was peripheral blood, obtained 28 days after the second AZD1222 dose. The chain couples TRBV27 to TRBJ1-6; TRBD1 is a possible D gene (6 bases). CDR3 amino acids: CASSLLYRANSPLHF. The CDR3 region has the DNA TGTGCCAGCAGTTTACTGTACAGGGCGAATTCACCCCTCCACTTT.